Included here is one TCR beta chain sequence, with context. The sample is drawn from a study of shared clonotypes between healthy human individuals. Study details: Samples came from a couple of female and three male donors aged 18 to 49. Each donor contributed plates that comprised three CD4 naive, three CD4 memory, two CD8 naive and one CD8 memory.

V dropped 7 bases and J dropped 7 bases, with 13 bases sitting between them. CDR3 length: 12 amino acids. Germline loops: CDR1 LNHDA, CDR2 SQIVND (reference sequence). The repertoire was sequenced with immunoSEQ multiplex PCR; TCRdb's copy has only in-frame clones and lacks some. The data hold some 2,400,000 clones, with nearly 97% observed a single time. The origin of this receptor is a man between 18 and 35 years old in good health. This chain uses TRBV19 with TRBJ1-1, with unresolved D. Sample: naive CD4+ T cells sorted from blood. Subset of the sample: CD45RA+ positively selected. DNA for the CDR3: TGTGCCAGTAAGAGGGAACTAGGTGAAGCTTTCTTT. It yields the protein CASKRELGEAFF.